The 31 T cell receptor beta chains below were found in one sample sequenced in a study of shared clonotypes between healthy human individuals. The protocol was immunoSEQ multiplex PCR, while the TCRdb copy is restricted to in-frame clones and leaves out a portion. In the table there are about 2.3 million clones, around 90% of which are singletons. Sequencing was done on a sample of naive CD4+ T cells from PBMCs. Subset denoted: CD45RA+ positively selected. Every receptor here comes from a man between 18 and 35 years old in good health. Some clones in this sample may be carry-over from other donors' samples.

For this clone: Relative to the germline gene, one junction end is altered; a read error may explain this. The chain couples TRBV2 to TRBJ2-7; the match to TRBD2 covers 7 bases. Germline V gene data show CDR1 as SNHLY and CDR2 as FYNNEI. The CDR3 is 14 amino acids. CDR3 amino acids: CASREGGSSYEQYF. The CDR3 nucleotides read TGTGCCAGCAGGGAAGGCGGGAGCAGTTACGAGCAGTACTTC. Using reference TRBV2 and TRBJ2-7 for the parts outside the CDR3, the full variable domain is EPEVTQTPSHQVTQMGQEVILRCVPISNHLYFYWYRQILGQKVEFLVSFYNNEISEKSEIFDDQFSVERPDGSNFTLKIRSTKLEDSAMYFCASREGGSSYEQYFGPGTRLTVT.

The J gene is TRBJ2-1, the V gene TRBV5-4; 9 bases fit TRBD1. Trimming at V came to 4 bases and at J to 3 bases, leaving 5 bases not matched to a gene. Germline V gene lookup returns CDR1 SGHNT and CDR2 YYREEE (reference sequence). The CDR3 spans 15 residues. CDR3 sequence: CASSHPTGGYNEQFF. CDR3 coding DNA: TGTGCCAGCAGCCACCCGACAGGGGGCTACAATGAGCAGTTCTTC.

The V and J genes are TRBV4-1 and TRBJ2-1, with D possibly being TRBD1 or TRBD2 (5 bases each). The V gene's germline CDR1 is MGHRA and CDR2 YSYEKL. Trimming removed 2 bases at V and 1 base at J, with 18 bases between. This CDR3 contains 18 residues. CDR3 sequence reads: CASSQSWDPRHSYNEQFF. DNA for the CDR3: TGCGCCAGCAGCCAATCTTGGGACCCACGACATTCCTACAATGAGCAGTTCTTC.

The V call is TRBV4-1, the J call TRBJ2-3, with 9 bases that match TRBD2. The CDR3 sequence is 18 residues long. Trimming at V came to 3 bases and at J to 4 bases, leaving 14 bases not matched to a gene. Germline V gene sequence: CDR1 MGHRA, CDR2 YSYEKL. CDR3 sequence reads: CASSQRGLAGRSPDTQYF. CDR3 DNA sequence: TGCGCCAGCAGCCAGCGAGGGCTAGCGGGACGCTCGCCAGATACGCAGTATTTT.

This CDR3 reads CASSWGQGSTDTQYF. The CDR3 coding sequence is TGCGCCAGCAGCTGGGGACAGGGGAGCACAGATACGCAGTATTTT. The chain has TRBV5-1 and TRBJ2-3; TRBD1 matches at 10 bases. CDR3 length: 15 amino acids. V lost 3 bases to trimming and J lost 0 bases; unmatched junction nucleotides: 1. CDR1 and CDR2 from the germline V gene are SGHRS and YFSETQ.

V usage is TRBV10-3 and J usage is TRBJ2-7; 7 bases align to TRBD1. Germline CDR1 and CDR2: ENHRY and SYGVKD. The CDR3 sequence is 14 residues long. V gave up 4 bases and J gave up 1 base; unmatched junction bases: 4. The CDR3 loop is CAISADRDSYEQYF. The CDR3, as DNA: TGTGCCATCAGTGCCGACAGGGATTCCTACGAGCAGTACTTC.

In regard to this clone: Within the sample, other DNA sequences also encode this same CDR3. The V gene is TRBV7-2, the J gene TRBJ1-1, with no clear D. The germline V gene has CDR1 SGHTA and CDR2 FQGNSA. The ends were cut back, 3 bases at V and 1 base at J, with 6 bases in the middle. The CDR3 runs to 13 residues. The DNA for the CDR3 is TGTGCCAGCAGCTTTCGCAGGAACACTGAAGCTTTCTTT. It encodes CASSFRRNTEAFF.

This chain links TRBV28 with TRBJ2-7; TRBD1 or TRBD2 may be the D gene (5 bases each). V was shortened by 6 bases and J by 2 bases, with 17 bases between the two germline ends. The germline gives CDR1 MDHEN, CDR2 SYDVKM. The CDR3 loop spans 15 amino acids. The CDR3 reads CASSDPGRFTYEQYF. The DNA of the CDR3 is TGTGCCAGCAGCGATCCGGGACGGTTCACCTACGAGCAGTACTTC.

The rearrangement uses TRBV7-9 and TRBJ2-1; D may be TRBD2 (7 bases). The CDR3 sequence is 16 residues long. V was cut by 1 base and J by 3 bases, with 13 bases left in between. Per germline, CDR1 SEHNR and CDR2 FQNEAQ (reference sequence). The CDR3, as DNA: TGTGCCAGCAGCTTAGTTCGGGGGGCGCGCTACAATGAGCAGTTCTTC. Amino acid sequence: CASSLVRGARYNEQFF.

The CDR3 coding sequence is TGCGCCAGCAGCCAAGATGGACGGCAGACTGAAGCTTTCTTT. This gives the protein CASSQDGRQTEAFF. The gene calls are TRBV4-3 and TRBJ1-1; no definite D call. The CDR3 contains 14 residues. Germline V CDR1 and CDR2: LGHNA, YSLEER. The V end was cut by 0 bases, the J end by 5 bases, with 10 bases between.

The chain uses TRBV7-3 and TRBJ1-1; TRBD1 matches 9 bases. V shed 5 bases, J shed 3 bases, and the junction held 4 bases outside the gene matches. Germline V gene data show CDR1 as SGHTA and CDR2 as FQGTGA. The CDR3 runs to 14 residues. The CDR3 DNA sequence: TGTGCCAGCAGCCAGACAGGGGGAGACACTGAAGCTTTCTTT. Translating it yields CASSQTGGDTEAFF.

This chain connects TRBV5-1 to TRBJ2-1; D remains unclear. The germline V and J ends were trimmed by 10 bases and 0 bases, with 14 bases remaining between them. CDR3 size: 14 residues. CDR1 is SGHRS, CDR2 YFSETQ, per germline. CDR3 coding DNA: TGCGCCTCGAACACGATTAGCTCCTACAATGAGCAGTTCTTC. Translation gives CASNTISSYNEQFF.

The chain carries TRBV28 and TRBJ2-1, with 8 bases fitting TRBD1. The CDR3 length is 15 residues. Germline V gene data show CDR1 as MDHEN and CDR2 as SYDVKM. After removal of 6 bases from V and 8 bases from J, the junction contained 12 bases not matched to a gene. Here the CDR3 reads CASRGTGRLRHEQFF. The DNA of the CDR3 is TGTGCCAGCAGGGGGACAGGCCGGTTACGGCATGAGCAGTTCTTC. Full variable domain (outside the CDR3, taken from reference TRBV28 and TRBJ2-1): DVKVTQSSRYLVKRTGEKVFLECVQDMDHENMFWYRQDPGLGLRLIYFSYDVKMKEKGDIPEGYSVSREKKERFSLILESASTNQTSMYLCASRGTGRLRHEQFFGPGTRLTVL.

Concerning this clone itself: Within the sample, other DNA sequences also encode this same CDR3. This rearrangement joins TRBV19 to TRBJ2-2; D is uncertain. This CDR3 comprises 12 residues. Deletions cut 1 base from V and 7 bases from J, with 4 bases between. Per the germline V gene, CDR1 is LNHDA and CDR2 is SQIVND (reference sequence). The CDR3 DNA reads TGTGCCAGTAGTATAGGGGTCGGGGAGCTGTTTTTT. Amino acids: CASSIGVGELFF.

In the case of this clone: At the DNA level, this CDR3 is encoded by other sequences in the same sample as well. This sequence joins TRBV6-6 and TRBJ2-2, with no clear D. This CDR3 has 11 residues. V lost 6 bases and J lost 5, with 4 bases in between. CDR1 and CDR2 from the germline V gene are MNHNY and SVGAGI (reference sequence). CDR3 loop: CASRGTGELFF. The DNA for the CDR3 is TGTGCCAGCAGAGGAACCGGGGAGCTGTTTTTT.

The chain joins TRBV5-1 to TRBJ2-7; 10 nucleotides line up with TRBD2. J gave up 2 bases and V 3 bases, and 8 bases lay outside the gene matches. CDR1 and CDR2 from the germline V gene are SGHRS and YFSETQ. The CDR3 is made up of 16 amino acids. CDR3 sequence: CASSSSPSGRAYEQYF. In DNA form, the CDR3 reads TGCGCCAGCAGCTCCTCACCGAGCGGGAGGGCCTACGAGCAGTACTTC.

On this clone: Other nucleotide sequences in the sample specify the same CDR3. The chain employs TRBV5-1 and TRBJ2-3; D gene ambiguous. V lost 0 bases, J lost 0 bases, and 5 bases lay in between. This CDR3 is 14 amino acids long. The germline V gene encodes CDR1 SGHRS and CDR2 YFSETQ. CDR3 DNA sequence: TGCGCCAGCAGCTTGGTTCCGAGCACAGATACGCAGTATTTT. Protein product: CASSLVPSTDTQYF.

V is TRBV7-3 and J is TRBJ2-5; 7 bases line up with TRBD2. J lost 2 bases, V lost 1 base, and 7 bases had no gene match. CDR1 SGHTA and CDR2 FQGTGA come from the germline V gene. The CDR3 extends over 16 amino acids. The CDR3: CASSLNGGTIQETQYF. The CDR3 DNA reads TGTGCCAGCAGCTTAAATGGTGGGACTATACAAGAGACCCAGTACTTC. Complete variable domain (other parts from reference TRBV7-3 and TRBJ2-5): GAGVSQTPSNKVTEKGKYVELRCDPISGHTALYWYRQSLGQGPEFLIYFQGTGAADDSGLPNDRFFAVRPEGSVSTLKIQRTERGDSAVYLCASSLNGGTIQETQYFGPGTRLLVL.

The gene calls are TRBV15 and TRBJ2-7; 7 bases line up with TRBD1. Unmatched junction bases numbered 2, after V lost 0 bases and J lost 0 bases. The germline CDR1 and CDR2 sequences are LNHNV and YYDKDF (reference sequence). The CDR3 length is 15 residues. In DNA form, the CDR3 reads TGTGCCACCAGCAGAGAATGGGACAGCTCCTACGAGCAGTACTTC. Protein sequence: CATSREWDSSYEQYF.

CDR3 in amino acids: CASSLSTPYEQYF. The CDR3 region has the DNA TGTGCCAGCAGTTTATCGACCCCCTACGAGCAGTACTTC. V and J are TRBV27 and TRBJ2-7; D gene ambiguous. Looked up from germline, CDR1 is MNHEY and CDR2 is SMNVEV (reference sequence). The V and J ends lost 0 bases and 2 bases respectively, with 5 bases between them. The CDR3 is 13 amino acids.

The chain has TRBV25-1 and TRBJ2-3; no clear D. The CDR3 has 15 amino acids. The ends were cut back, 1 base at V and 2 bases at J, with 10 bases in the middle. Germline assignment: CDR1 MGHDK and CDR2 SYGVNS. CDR3 sequence reads: CASSELGRDTDTQYF. CDR3 nucleotide sequence: TGTGCCAGCAGTGAATTAGGCAGAGACACAGATACGCAGTATTTT.

The chain recombines TRBV9 with TRBJ2-7; TRBD1 agrees at 8 bases. CDR3 length equals 18 residues. Germline loops: CDR1 SGDLS, CDR2 YYNGEE. The ends lost 9 bases at V and 0 bases at J; junction bases unmatched: 20. The CDR3 DNA sequence: TGTGCCAACTTTGAGGGCAGGGGGCGCGCCTATCGCTCCTACGAGCAGTACTTC. Translated, it gives CANFEGRGRAYRSYEQYF.

This chain links TRBV11-2 with TRBJ2-7; perhaps TRBD2 as D (5 bases). This CDR3 contains 12 residues. V was pared by 3 bases and J by 6 bases, with 9 bases between. Germline loops: CDR1 SGHAT, CDR2 FQNNGV. In nucleotides, the CDR3 is TGTGCCAGCAGCTTCACGAGGGCCGAGCAGTACTTC. Translating it yields CASSFTRAEQYF.

The gene calls are TRBV2 and TRBJ1-5; 7 bases are a match to TRBD1. With V trimmed by 5 bases and J by 5 bases, 6 bases remained unmatched. Germline V lookup: CDR1 SNHLY, CDR2 FYNNEI. The CDR3 covers 14 residues. CDR3 nucleotides: TGTGCCAGCAGTTATGGCCAGGGGGATCAGCCCCAGCATTTT. Residues: CASSYGQGDQPQHF. Based on the CDR3 plus reference TRBV2 and TRBJ1-5, the full variable domain is EPEVTQTPSHQVTQMGQEVILRCVPISNHLYFYWYRQILGQKVEFLVSFYNNEISEKSEIFDDQFSVERPDGSNFTLKIRSTKLEDSAMYFCASSYGQGDQPQHFGDGTRLSIL.

The chain is built from TRBV11-1 and TRBJ2-4; 11 bases are shared with TRBD1. From germline, CDR1 is SGHAT and CDR2 FQDESV (reference sequence). V dropped 5 bases and J dropped 1; count of bases not matched to a gene: 7. The CDR3 runs 17 residues. As DNA, the CDR3 is TGTGCCAGCAGCCTATGGACAGGGGGCGAGGCCAAAAACATTCAGTACTTC. As protein: CASSLWTGGEAKNIQYF.

The chain uses TRBV27 and TRBJ1-2; D unclear. The CDR3 sequence is 18 residues long. Germline lookup yields CDR1 MNHEY and CDR2 SMNVEV (reference sequence). V was clipped by 4 bases and J by 1 base, with 22 bases between them. The CDR3 coding sequence is TGTGCCAGCAGTTCCCCACTTCGACGGCCCGGAGGTAACTATGGCTACACCTTC. Its protein product is CASSSPLRRPGGNYGYTF.

The CDR3 loop reads CASSERTGREKPQHF. CDR3 nucleotide sequence: TGTGCCAGCAGTGAAAGGACGGGTAGAGAGAAGCCCCAGCATTTT. This rearrangement joins TRBV6-1 to TRBJ1-5; D not resolved. This CDR3 comprises 15 residues. CDR1 MNHNS and CDR2 SASEGT come from the germline V gene. Trimming stripped 2 bases from V and 8 bases from J, with 16 bases between.

Details on this clone: At the DNA level, this CDR3 is encoded by other sequences in the same sample as well. This rearrangement joins TRBV30 to TRBJ2-5; D uncertain. CDR1 is GTSNPN, CDR2 SVGIG, per germline (reference sequence). V lost 0 bases, J lost 1 base, and 6 bases lay in between. The CDR3 loop spans 13 amino acids. In nucleotides, the CDR3 is TGTGCCTGGAGTGTCGCGGCCCAAGAGACCCAGTACTTC. Amino acids: CAWSVAAQETQYF.

The rearrangement uses TRBV4-2 and TRBJ1-1; tentative D call: TRBD1 (6 bases). CDR3 size: 14 residues. V was shortened by 0 bases and J by 6 bases, with 11 bases between the two germline ends. Germline CDR1 reads LGHNA; CDR2 reads YNFKEQ. The CDR3 sequence is CASSQEWGAPEAFF. As DNA, the CDR3 is TGTGCCAGCAGCCAAGAATGGGGGGCTCCTGAAGCTTTCTTT.

This chain uses TRBV5-6 with TRBJ2-5; 7 bases match TRBD1. The CDR3 runs 15 residues. V shed 0 bases, J shed 5 bases, and the junction held 7 bases outside the gene matches. Per the germline V gene, CDR1 is SGHDT and CDR2 is YYEEEE. CDR3 DNA sequence: TGTGCCAGCAGCTTGGAGACAGGGCTTTCGGAGACCCAGTACTTC. This codes for CASSLETGLSETQYF.

The chain is built from TRBV30 and TRBJ2-4; no clear D gene. The CDR3 totals 16 residues. V lost 0 bases and J 1 base, leaving 13 bases between the germline ends. Germline V CDR1 and CDR2: GTSNPN, SVGIG (reference sequence). The CDR3 protein is CAWSVLLATAKNIQYF. The CDR3 nucleotides read TGTGCCTGGAGTGTACTTCTTGCCACGGCCAAAAACATTCAGTACTTC.